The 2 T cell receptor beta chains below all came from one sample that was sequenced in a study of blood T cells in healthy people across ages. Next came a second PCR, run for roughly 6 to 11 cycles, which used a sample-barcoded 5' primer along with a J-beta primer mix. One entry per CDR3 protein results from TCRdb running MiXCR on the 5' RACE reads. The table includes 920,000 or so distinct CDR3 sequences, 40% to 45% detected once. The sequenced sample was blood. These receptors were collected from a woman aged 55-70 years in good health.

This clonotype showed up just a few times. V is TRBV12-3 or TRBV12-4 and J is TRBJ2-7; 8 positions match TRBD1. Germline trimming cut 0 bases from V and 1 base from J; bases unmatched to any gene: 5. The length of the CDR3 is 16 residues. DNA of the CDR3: TGTGCCAGCAGTTTAGCCCGGGACAGGCGATCCTACGAGCAGTACTTC. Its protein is CASSLARDRRSYEQYF.

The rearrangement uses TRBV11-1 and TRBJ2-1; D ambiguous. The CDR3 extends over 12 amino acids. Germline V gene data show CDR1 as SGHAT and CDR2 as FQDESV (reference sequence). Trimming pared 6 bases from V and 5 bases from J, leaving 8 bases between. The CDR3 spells CASRIRNNEQFF. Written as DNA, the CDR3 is TGTGCCAGCAGGATCCGGAACAATGAGCAGTTCTTC.